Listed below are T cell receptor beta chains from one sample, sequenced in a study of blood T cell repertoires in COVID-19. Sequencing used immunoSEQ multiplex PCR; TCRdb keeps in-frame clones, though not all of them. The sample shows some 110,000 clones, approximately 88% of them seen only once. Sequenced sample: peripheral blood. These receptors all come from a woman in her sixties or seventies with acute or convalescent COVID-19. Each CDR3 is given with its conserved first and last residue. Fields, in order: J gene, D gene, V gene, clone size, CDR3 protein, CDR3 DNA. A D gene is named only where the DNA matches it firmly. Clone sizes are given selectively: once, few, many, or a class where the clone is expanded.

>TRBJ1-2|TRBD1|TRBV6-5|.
CASTTGGSGYTF
TGTGCCAGCACTACAGGGGGCAGTGGCTACACCTTC
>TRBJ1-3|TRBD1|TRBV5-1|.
CASSTGTGRNTIYF
TGCGCCAGCAGCACCGGGACAGGGAGGAACACCATATATTTT
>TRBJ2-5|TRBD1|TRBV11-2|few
CASSSRTLTGSEETQYF
TGTGCCAGCAGCTCCAGAACCTTGACAGGGTCCGAAGAGACCCAGTACTTC
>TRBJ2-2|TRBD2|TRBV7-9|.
CASSHTPLAGAAGELFF
TGTGCCAGCAGTCATACCCCGCTAGCGGGGGCTGCCGGGGAGCTGTTTTTT
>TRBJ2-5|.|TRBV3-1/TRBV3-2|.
CASSQPGLETQYF
TGTGCCAGCAGCCAACCAGGGCTGGAGACCCAGTACTTC
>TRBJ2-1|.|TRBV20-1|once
CSASNYNEQFF
TGCAGTGCTAGCAATTACAATGAGCAGTTCTTC
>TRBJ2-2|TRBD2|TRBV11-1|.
CASSLAPGLVLGELFF
TGTGCCAGCAGCTTAGCACCGGGACTAGTCTTGGGGGAGCTGTTTTTT
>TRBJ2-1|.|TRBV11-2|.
CASSVSGSYNEQFF
TGTGCCAGCAGCGTTAGCGGCTCCTACAATGAGCAGTTCTTC
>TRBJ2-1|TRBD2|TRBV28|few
CASSLPSGKRNEQFF
TGTGCCAGCAGTTTACCGAGCGGGAAACGGAATGAGCAGTTCTTC
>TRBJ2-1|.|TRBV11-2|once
CAIRLGSSSDEQFF
TGTGCCATCAGGCTTGGAAGTAGCAGCGATGAGCAGTTCTTC